Below are 26 T cell receptor beta chains sequenced from a single sample in a study of CD8+CD57+ T cells in acquired aplastic anemia. Genomic DNA templated the TCR beta VDJ and CDR3 profiling. TCRdb called the reads again in MiXCR, with one record for every CDR3 protein. The table records 400,000 to 450,000 distinct CDR3 sequences, roughly 64% of them present only once. The specimen sequenced was sorted CD4+, CD8+, or CD8+CD57+ T cells (not recorded which) from PBMCs. These receptors were collected from a human donor in good health, serving as a control.

The J gene is TRBJ1-1, the V gene TRBV20-1; perhaps TRBD1 as D (5 bases). The CDR3 consists of 11 residues. Trimming removed 6 bases at V and 13 bases at J, with 18 bases between. Germline V gene data show CDR1 as DFQATT and CDR2 as SNEGSKA (reference sequence). The CDR3 loop is CSAAGTADNFF. The CDR3 DNA follows: TGCAGTGCAGCCGGGACCGCCGATAATTTCTTT.

This clonotype appeared many times. The chain combines TRBV7-8 with TRBJ2-1; tentative D call: TRBD2 (7 bases). V gave up 3 bases and J gave up 8 bases, with 11 bases separating them. Germline CDR1 reads SGHVS; CDR2 reads FQNEAQ. This CDR3 spans 13 amino acids. The CDR3 region has the DNA TGTGCCAGCAGCTTGTTGGGGGGGCATGAGCAGTTCTTC. It specifies CASSLLGGHEQFF.

The chain couples TRBV20-1 to TRBJ1-6, with a tentative D call TRBD1 (6 bases). Germline V lookup: CDR1 DFQATT, CDR2 SNEGSKA (reference sequence). The CDR3 has 12 amino acids. V lost 6 bases and J 7 bases, leaving 10 bases between the germline ends. CDR3 sequence reads: CSAIGGNSPLHF. The CDR3, as DNA: TGCAGTGCCATAGGGGGGAATTCACCCCTCCACTTT.

The chain uses TRBV5-6 and TRBJ1-5; D possibly corresponds to TRBD1 (6 bases). The CDR3 has 14 residues. Germline assignment: CDR1 SGHDT and CDR2 YYEEEE. The V end was cut by 4 bases, the J end by 4 bases, with 12 bases between. This CDR3 reads CASSPTTGNQPQHF. The CDR3 coding sequence is TGTGCCAGCAGCCCGACAACAGGGAATCAGCCCCAGCATTTT. Looking up the rest from reference TRBV5-6 and TRBJ1-5 gives the full variable domain: DAGVTQSPTHLIKTRGQQVTLRCSPKSGHDTVSWYQQALGQGPQFIFQYYEEEERQRGNFPDRFSGHQFPNYSSELNVNALLLGDSALYLCASSPTTGNQPQHFGDGTRLSIL.

In regard to this clonotype: This sequence may be a read error, since a much larger clone differs from it by one base. The missing conserved phenylalanine or tryptophan at the end of this CDR3 makes a read error likely. The chain has TRBV4-1 and TRBJ1-2, with D uncertain. Trimming stripped 1 base from V and 0 bases from J, with 9 bases between. From germline, CDR1 is MGHRA and CDR2 YSYEKL. This CDR3 is 15 amino acids long. The CDR3 sequence is CASSQGGEANYGYTL. CDR3 sequence (DNA): TGCGCCAGCAGCCAAGGGGGAGAAGCTAACTATGGCTACACCCTC.

The rearrangement uses TRBV11-2 and TRBJ2-1; TRBD1 aligns across 8 bases. The CDR3 covers 15 residues. V was pared by 5 bases and J by 4 bases, with 7 bases of the junction left unmatched. Germline assignment: CDR1 SGHAT and CDR2 FQNNGV. The CDR3, as DNA: TGTGCCAGCAGCGACCTAGGGACAGGTTACAATGAGCAGTTCTTC. It specifies CASSDLGTGYNEQFF.

The rearrangement uses TRBV7-8 and TRBJ1-1, with 8 bases fitting TRBD1. Germline lookup yields CDR1 SGHVS and CDR2 FQNEAQ. This CDR3 is built from 14 residues. The V and J ends lost 3 bases and 6 bases, in that order; junction bases with no gene match: 6. This CDR3 is CASSLTGTGAEAFF. CDR3 DNA: TGTGCCAGCAGCTTGACCGGGACAGGCGCTGAAGCTTTCTTT.

On this clonotype itself: One end of the junction varies from germline; a read error may be responsible. The rearrangement links TRBV5-1 to TRBJ1-5, with D hard to call. Per the germline V gene, CDR1 is SGHRS and CDR2 is YFSETQ. The CDR3 length is 14 residues. CDR3 nucleotide sequence: TGTGCCAGCAGTGTGTCATTGGGATATCAGCCCCAGCATTTT. This encodes CASSVSLGYQPQHF.

Notes on this clonotype: At one end the junction does not follow the germline gene, possibly because of a read error. This sequence joins TRBV7-8 and TRBJ1-4; 7 bases align to TRBD1. This CDR3 has 14 residues. The germline V gene encodes CDR1 SGHVS and CDR2 FQNEAQ. The CDR3 spells CASSFQGVGERLFF. The CDR3, as DNA: TGTGCCAGCAGCTTTCAGGGGGTGGGGGAAAGACTGTTTTTT.

The chain employs TRBV6-6 and TRBJ2-1, with D unresolved. Germline CDR1 is MNHNY and CDR2 is SVGAGI (reference sequence). The CDR3 is made up of 12 amino acids. The germline V and J ends were trimmed by 5 bases and 8 bases, with 10 bases remaining between them. CDR3 loop: CASSDRPDEQFF. The DNA of the CDR3 is TGTGCCAGCAGTGATAGACCCGATGAGCAGTTCTTC.

Turning to this clonotype: Because the CDR3's place on the DNA is in doubt, the DNA is left out and the CDR3 is given as listed by TCRdb. The V call is TRBV7-2, the J call TRBJ1-2. The CDR3 spans 14 residues, counting both ends. Germline CDR1 and CDR2: SGHTA and FQGNSA. Here the CDR3 reads CASRLVRGSSTSGF.

The V call is TRBV20-1, the J call TRBJ1-1, with D tentatively TRBD1 (5 bases). This CDR3 comprises 12 residues. Between the trimmed V and J ends, which lost 2 bases and 8 bases, there was a span of 12 bases. Germline values: CDR1 DFQATT, CDR2 SNEGSKA (reference sequence). For the CDR3, the DNA is TGCAGTGCTAGACGGGGGGACGACGAAGCTTTCTTT. Its translation is CSARRGDDEAFF.

This clonotype was recorded many times. The gene calls are TRBV10-3 and TRBJ1-1; 10 bases line up with TRBD1. The germline V gene has CDR1 ENHRY and CDR2 SYGVKD. This CDR3 has 18 residues. The V segment lost 6 bases and the J segment 1 base; nucleotides outside the gene matches: 14. The CDR3 spells CAISPSPGQGPGNTEAFF. The CDR3, as DNA: TGTGCCATCAGCCCTTCCCCGGGACAGGGGCCAGGGAACACTGAAGCTTTCTTT.

The chain uses TRBV25-1 and TRBJ2-3; D may be TRBD1 (5 bases). CDR1 is MGHDK and CDR2 is SYGVNS in the germline V gene. V lost 4 bases, J lost 6 bases, and 14 bases lay in between. This CDR3 has 14 residues. The CDR3 region has the DNA TGTGCCAGCAGTGGGGGCGGTTCCGCGGATACGCAGTATTTT. It specifies CASSGGGSADTQYF.

The chain couples TRBV2 to TRBJ1-1; D not resolved. The CDR3 consists of 13 residues. Germline loops: CDR1 SNHLY, CDR2 FYNNEI. The V and J ends lost 6 bases and 7 bases respectively, with 15 bases between them. DNA of the CDR3: TGTGCCAGCAGCTTAAACAGCCAGAATGAAGCTTTCTTT. Protein: CASSLNSQNEAFF. Full variable domain (outside the CDR3, taken from reference TRBV2 and TRBJ1-1): EPEVTQTPSHQVTQMGQEVILRCVPISNHLYFYWYRQILGQKVEFLVSFYNNEISEKSEIFDDQFSVERPDGSNFTLKIRSTKLEDSAMYFCASSLNSQNEAFFGQGTRLTVV.

The chain joins TRBV7-2 to TRBJ1-6; D possibly corresponds to TRBD1 (5 bases). V was trimmed by 5 bases and J by 19 bases, leaving 27 bases between them. CDR3 length equals 15 residues. Germline lookup yields CDR1 SGHTA and CDR2 FQGNSA. Here the CDR3 reads CASSDPDRDWKHHHF. DNA of the CDR3: TGTGCCAGCAGCGACCCCGACAGAGACTGGAAACACCATCACTTT.

The chain uses TRBV10-1 and TRBJ1-2, with unresolved D. In germline, CDR1 is WNHNN, CDR2 SYGVQD (reference sequence). V gave up 3 bases and J gave up 8 bases, with 10 bases separating them. This CDR3 region has 12 residues. For the CDR3, the DNA is TGCGCCAGCAGTGAATCTCCGGGAGGCTACACCTTC. Translated: CASSESPGGYTF.

Only one count was recorded for this clonotype. CDR3 DNA sequence: TGTGCCAGCAGCTTCGCCGGGACAGGGGACTACGAGCAGTACTTC. It specifies CASSFAGTGDYEQYF. The V call is TRBV5-6, the J call TRBJ2-7; TRBD1 agrees at 10 bases. The CDR3 loop spans 15 amino acids. Germline CDR1 SGHDT, CDR2 YYEEEE. V was clipped by 2 bases and J by 3 bases; unmatched bases: 5.

This chain uses TRBV15 with TRBJ2-7; TRBD2 might be the D (6 bases). From germline, CDR1 is LNHNV and CDR2 YYDKDF (reference sequence). The CDR3 totals 13 residues. Trimming shortened V by 3 bases and J by 5 bases, and 11 bases separated the two germline ends. The CDR3 DNA reads TGTGCCACCAGCAGGTACGGGGGAGACGAGCAGTACTTC. The encoded protein is CATSRYGGDEQYF.

A word on this clonotype: The junction differs from germline at one of its ends, possibly a read error. The V gene is TRBV7-9, the J gene TRBJ1-5; unclear D gene. The CDR3 is 14 amino acids. The germline V gene has CDR1 SEHNR and CDR2 FQNEAQ (reference sequence). In DNA form, the CDR3 reads TGTGCCAGCAGCCCCCAGACACCTACGCGCCCTCCTCCGTTT. Amino acid sequence: CASSPQTPTRPPPF.

The V and J genes are TRBV20-1 and TRBJ1-1; D is uncertain. The CDR3 sequence is 13 residues long. Trimming took off 5 bases at V and 7 bases at J, with 17 bases between the two ends. Germline-derived CDR1 and CDR2 are DFQATT and SNEGSKA (reference sequence). The CDR3: CSAVYHGLREAFF. CDR3 coding DNA: TGCAGTGCTGTATACCACGGGTTGCGTGAAGCTTTCTTT.

The chain uses TRBV7-9 and TRBJ1-5, with D hard to call. Trimming shortened V by 5 bases and J by 16 bases, and 27 bases separated the two germline ends. Germline V gene sequence: CDR1 SEHNR, CDR2 FQNEAQ (reference sequence). CDR3 size: 15 residues. CDR3 coding DNA: TGTGCCAGCAGCCTGACCAGGCGGATACCTTATCGCTACCATTTT. Protein product: CASSLTRRIPYRYHF. The full variable domain, with the rest looked up from reference TRBV7-9 and TRBJ1-5, is DTGVSQNPRHKITKRGQNVTFRCDPISEHNRLYWYRQTLGQGPEFLTYFQNEAQLEKSRLLSDRFSAERPKGSFSTLEIQRTEQGDSAMYLCASSLTRRIPYRYHFGDGTRLSIL.

V and J are TRBV15 and TRBJ1-1; D not certain. CDR1 and CDR2 from the germline V gene are LNHNV and YYDKDF (reference sequence). V was trimmed by 4 bases and J by 3 bases, leaving 9 bases between them. This CDR3 comprises 13 residues. CDR3 in amino acids: CATSMVSDTEAFF. As DNA, the CDR3 is TGTGCCACCAGCATGGTAAGCGACACTGAAGCTTTCTTT.

Only a few counts were recorded for this clonotype. This rearrangement joins TRBV15 to TRBJ1-5; D is unresolved. The germline gives CDR1 LNHNV, CDR2 YYDKDF (reference sequence). CDR3 size: 15 residues. Trimming left V 0 bases short and J 0 bases short, with 6 bases between. The CDR3 loop reads CATSRDRGSNQPQHF. The CDR3 nucleotides read TGTGCCACCAGCAGAGATAGAGGTAGCAATCAGCCCCAGCATTTT.

This clonotype has a count of ten or more. This chain uses TRBV2 with TRBJ1-1; D is uncertain. The germline V gene encodes CDR1 SNHLY and CDR2 FYNNEI. With 5 bases removed from V and 2 bases from J, the gap between germline ends came to 6 bases. The CDR3 contains 12 residues. The CDR3 nucleotides read TGTGCCAGCAGTAGAACCAACACTGAAGCTTTCTTT. Its translation: CASSRTNTEAFF. Full variable domain (outside the CDR3, taken from reference TRBV2 and TRBJ1-1): EPEVTQTPSHQVTQMGQEVILRCVPISNHLYFYWYRQILGQKVEFLVSFYNNEISEKSEIFDDQFSVERPDGSNFTLKIRSTKLEDSAMYFCASSRTNTEAFFGQGTRLTVV.

The V and J genes are TRBV20-1 and TRBJ2-7, with 8 bases aligning to TRBD1. CDR1 and CDR2 from the germline V gene are DFQATT and SNEGSKA (reference sequence). V lost 1 base to trimming and J lost 11 bases; unmatched junction nucleotides: 7. The CDR3 runs to 12 residues. The CDR3 is CSARGTGTGEYF. The CDR3 DNA reads as TGCAGTGCTAGAGGGACAGGGACGGGGGAGTACTTC.